This entry is about one T cell receptor (beta chain). Per the original methods: Cell counts per sample came from amplifying reference gene primers. Assay: immunoSEQ multiplex PCR; the TCRdb copy retains only in-frame clones and omits some. V and J calls and clone size are those listed in that table; D and trimming were worked out from the DNA. The sample contains 140,000 to 150,000 clones, under 90% of which appear only once. The sample is drawn from a study of blood T cell repertoires in COVID-19. Whole-study context: Sites across the United States, Italy and Spain contributed samples from acute and convalescent COVID-19. Sample material is recorded as cDNA or gDNA derived from T cells, B-cell-depleted T cells, or PBMCs.

With 1 base removed from V and 5 bases from J, the gap between germline ends came to 11 bases. The CDR3 loop spans 15 amino acids. In germline, CDR1 is KGHSH, CDR2 LQKENI. V is TRBV18 and J is TRBJ1-4; unclear D gene. This sequence was found in a human donor in a cohort sampled during active COVID-19. The sequenced sample consisted of peripheral blood. In DNA form, the CDR3 reads TGTGCCAGCTCACCACTTGAGGGCCTGAATGAAAAACTGTTTTTT. This sequence encodes CASSPLEGLNEKLFF. Full variable domain (missing parts from reference TRBV18 and TRBJ1-4): NAGVMQNPRHLVRRRGQEARLRCSPMKGHSHVYWYRQLPEEGLKFMVYLQKENIIDESGMPKERFSAEFPKEGPSILRIQQVVRGDSAAYFCASSPLEGLNEKLFFGSGTQLSVL.